A single sample is the source of the 5 T cell receptor beta chains below, sequenced in a study of blood T cell repertoires in COVID-19. The data were produced by immunoSEQ multiplex PCR, yet TCRdb's version contains in-frame clones alone and is incomplete. Of 450,000 or so clones in the sample, about 88% were seen once. The specimen was peripheral blood. These receptors all stem from a man aged 18 to 30 with COVID-19, enrolled during active disease.

This chain uses TRBV18 with TRBJ1-1; a possible D gene is TRBD1 (6 bases). The V end was cut by 2 bases, the J end by 5 bases, with 12 bases between. Germline V gives CDR1 KGHSH, CDR2 LQKENI. The CDR3 runs 14 residues. The CDR3 DNA sequence: TGTGCCAGCTCACCAACAGGGCTCGGAACTGAAGCTTTCTTT. It codes for CASSPTGLGTEAFF.

CDR3 nucleotide sequence: TGTGCCAGCAGGGGCCAGACTAGCGGGCTCGATGAGCAGTTCTTC. Translating it yields CASRGQTSGLDEQFF. J is TRBJ2-1 and V is TRBV7-9, with 10 bases matching TRBD2. Per germline, CDR1 SEHNR and CDR2 FQNEAQ (reference sequence). The CDR3 totals 15 residues. Trimming at V came to 6 bases and at J to 8 bases, leaving 10 bases not matched to a gene.

This clone was observed a handful of times. The gene calls are TRBV14 and TRBJ2-7; TRBD1 matches 9 bases. CDR3 length: 15 residues. Per the germline V gene, CDR1 is SGHDN and CDR2 is FVKESK. The V and J ends lost 5 bases and 3 bases, in that order; junction bases with no gene match: 8. The DNA for the CDR3 is TGTGCCAGCAGCTTCCGGACAGGGGACAACTACGAGCAGTACTTC. Residues: CASSFRTGDNYEQYF.

J is TRBJ1-3 and V is TRBV7-6; D ambiguous. Trimming removed 4 bases from V and 1 base from J, with 8 bases in between. Germline CDR1 is SGHVS and CDR2 is FNYEAQ. This CDR3 spans 14 amino acids. Written as DNA, the CDR3 is TGTGCCAGCAGCTCCGCCCAGTCTGGAAACACCATATATTTT. It specifies CASSSAQSGNTIYF.

The V gene is TRBV2, the J gene TRBJ2-1, with 7 nucleotides matching TRBD1. Germline values: CDR1 SNHLY, CDR2 FYNNEI. The ends lost 5 bases at V and 10 bases at J; junction bases unmatched: 8. The CDR3 covers 13 residues. The CDR3 sequence is CASSFDREREQFF. The DNA for the CDR3 is TGTGCCAGCAGTTTTGACAGGGAGAGAGAGCAGTTCTTC.